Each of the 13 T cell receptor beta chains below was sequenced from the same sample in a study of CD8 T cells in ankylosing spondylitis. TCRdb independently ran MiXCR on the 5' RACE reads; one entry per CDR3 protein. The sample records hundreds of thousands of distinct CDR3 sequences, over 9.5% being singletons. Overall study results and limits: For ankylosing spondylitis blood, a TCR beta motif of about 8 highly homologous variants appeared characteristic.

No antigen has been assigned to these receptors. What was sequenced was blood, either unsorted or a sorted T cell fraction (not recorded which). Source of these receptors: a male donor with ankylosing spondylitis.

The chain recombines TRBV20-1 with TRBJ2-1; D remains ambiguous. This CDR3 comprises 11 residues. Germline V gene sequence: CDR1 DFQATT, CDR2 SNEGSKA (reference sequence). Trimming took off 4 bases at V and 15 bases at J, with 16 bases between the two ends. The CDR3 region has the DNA TGCAGTGCTACCCGGGCCCCGGGTATGTTCTTC. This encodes CSATRAPGMFF.

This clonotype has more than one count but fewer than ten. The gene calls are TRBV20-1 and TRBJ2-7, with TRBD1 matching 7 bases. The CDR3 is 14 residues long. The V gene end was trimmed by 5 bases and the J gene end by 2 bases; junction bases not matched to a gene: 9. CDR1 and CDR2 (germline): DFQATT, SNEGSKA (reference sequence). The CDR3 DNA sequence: TGCAGTGCTGCAGTACGACAGGGAACCTACGAGCAGTACTTC. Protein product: CSAAVRQGTYEQYF.

Written as DNA, the CDR3 is TGTGCCAGCCTACCTCACAGGGGTGGTGGCTACACCTTC. Protein sequence: CASLPHRGGGYTF. The V gene is TRBV28, the J gene TRBJ1-2; 7 bases are a match to TRBD1. Germline-derived CDR1 and CDR2 are MDHEN and SYDVKM. CDR3 length equals 13 residues. V shed 8 bases, J shed 7 bases, and the junction held 10 bases outside the gene matches.

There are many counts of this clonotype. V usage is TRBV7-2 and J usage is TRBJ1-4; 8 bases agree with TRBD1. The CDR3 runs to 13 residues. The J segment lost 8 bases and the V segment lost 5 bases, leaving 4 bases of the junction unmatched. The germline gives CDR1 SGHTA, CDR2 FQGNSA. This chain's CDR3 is CASSRGQDEKLFF. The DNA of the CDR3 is TGTGCCAGCAGCCGGGGACAGGACGAAAAACTGTTTTTT.

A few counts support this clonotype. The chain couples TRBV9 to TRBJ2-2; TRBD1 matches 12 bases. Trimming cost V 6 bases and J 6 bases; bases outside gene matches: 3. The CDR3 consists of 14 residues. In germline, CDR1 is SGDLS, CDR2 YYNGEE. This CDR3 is CASKGDRGPGELFF. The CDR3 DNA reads TGTGCCAGCAAAGGGGACAGGGGGCCCGGGGAGCTGTTTTTT.

For the CDR3, the DNA is TGTGCCAGCAGTTACTTCACAGGGGGCGCCTCGAACACTGAAGCTTTCTTT. Its translation is CASSYFTGGASNTEAFF. The chain employs TRBV6-2 or TRBV6-3 and TRBJ1-1; 9 nucleotides match TRBD1. The germline CDR1 and CDR2 sequences are MNHEY and SVGEGT. The ends lost 1 base at V and 1 base at J; junction bases unmatched: 7. The CDR3 is 17 residues long.

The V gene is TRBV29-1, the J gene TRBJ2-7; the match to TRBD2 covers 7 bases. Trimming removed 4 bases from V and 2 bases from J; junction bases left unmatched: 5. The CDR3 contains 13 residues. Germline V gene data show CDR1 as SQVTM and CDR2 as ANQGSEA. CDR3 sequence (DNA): TGCAGCGTTGGGGAGGGAGTCGCCTACGAGCAGTACTTC. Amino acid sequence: CSVGEGVAYEQYF.

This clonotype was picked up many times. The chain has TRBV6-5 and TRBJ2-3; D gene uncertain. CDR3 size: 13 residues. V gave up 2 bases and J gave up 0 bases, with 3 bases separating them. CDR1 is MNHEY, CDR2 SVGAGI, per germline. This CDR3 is CASSYISTDTQYF. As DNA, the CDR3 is TGTGCCAGCAGTTACATTAGCACAGATACGCAGTATTTT.

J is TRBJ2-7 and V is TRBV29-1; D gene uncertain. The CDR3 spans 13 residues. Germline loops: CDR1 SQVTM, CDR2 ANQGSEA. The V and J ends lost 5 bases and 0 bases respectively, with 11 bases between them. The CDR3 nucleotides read TGCAGCGTTTTGGAGAATCTCTCCTACGAGCAGTACTTC. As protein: CSVLENLSYEQYF.

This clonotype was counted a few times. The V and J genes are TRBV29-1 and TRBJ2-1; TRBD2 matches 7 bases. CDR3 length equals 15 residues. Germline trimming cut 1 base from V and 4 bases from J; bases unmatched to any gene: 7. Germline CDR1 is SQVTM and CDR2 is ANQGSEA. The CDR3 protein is CSVEGASGFYNEQFF. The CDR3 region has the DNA TGCAGCGTTGAAGGGGCTAGCGGATTTTACAATGAGCAGTTCTTC.

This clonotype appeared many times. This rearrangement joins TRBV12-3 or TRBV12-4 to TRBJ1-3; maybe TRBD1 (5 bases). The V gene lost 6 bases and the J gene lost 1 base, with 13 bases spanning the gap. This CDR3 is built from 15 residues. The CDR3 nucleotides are TGTGCCAGCAGGCAAGGCCAGGGTTCTGGAAACACCATATATTTT. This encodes CASRQGQGSGNTIYF.

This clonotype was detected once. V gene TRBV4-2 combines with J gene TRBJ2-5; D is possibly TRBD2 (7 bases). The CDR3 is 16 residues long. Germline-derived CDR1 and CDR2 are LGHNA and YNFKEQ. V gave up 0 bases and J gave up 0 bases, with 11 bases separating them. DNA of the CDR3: TGTGCCAGCAGCCAAGAGGGGGGGGCCTACCAAGAGACCCAGTACTTC. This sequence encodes CASSQEGGAYQETQYF.

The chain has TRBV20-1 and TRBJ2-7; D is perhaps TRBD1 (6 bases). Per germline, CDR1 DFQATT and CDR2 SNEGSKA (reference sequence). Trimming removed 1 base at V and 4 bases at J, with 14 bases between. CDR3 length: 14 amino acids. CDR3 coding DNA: TGCAGTGCTAGAGGTTGGACAGTAACGTACGAGCAGTACTTC. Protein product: CSARGWTVTYEQYF.